The 11 T cell receptor beta chains below were found in one sample sequenced in a study of blood T cell repertoires in COVID-19. Here immunoSEQ multiplex PCR was the method, and the copy in TCRdb shows in-frame clones only, minus some. Counted here are approximately 240,000 clones, 75% to 90% occurring once; the ten biggest clones make up about 3%. Specimen: PBMCs or T cells enriched from blood (not recorded which). The receptors stem from a woman under 30 in a cohort exposed to, infected with or recovered from COVID-19 (not recorded which).

The V and J genes are TRBV27 and TRBJ2-3; no clear D gene. Germline V lookup: CDR1 MNHEY, CDR2 SMNVEV (reference sequence). CDR3 size: 11 residues. V shed 7 bases and J shed 10 bases, with 12 bases lying between them. CDR3: CASTRGVAQYF. DNA of the CDR3: TGTGCCAGCACCCGAGGCGTAGCGCAGTATTTT.

This chain's CDR3 is CASVQVGIGNEQFF. The CDR3 DNA follows: TGTGCCAGCGTACAGGTTGGGATCGGCAATGAGCAGTTCTTC. V gene TRBV5-5 combines with J gene TRBJ2-1; TRBD1 might be the D (5 bases). Germline CDR1 and CDR2: SGHKS and YYEKEE (reference sequence). The V end was cut by 7 bases, the J end by 6 bases, with 17 bases between. This CDR3 comprises 14 residues.

The chain links TRBV2 to TRBJ2-7, with D perhaps matching TRBD2 (6 bases). The length of the CDR3 is 16 residues. CDR1 and CDR2 (germline): SNHLY, FYNNEI. Between the trimmed V and J ends, which lost 3 bases and 1 base, there was a span of 16 bases. CDR3 amino acids: CASSEWLGLGSYEQYF. The CDR3 DNA is TGTGCCAGCAGTGAGTGGCTGGGACTGGGTTCCTACGAGCAGTACTTC.

This clone was seen a few times. The chain employs TRBV28 and TRBJ1-1, with 9 bases fitting TRBD1. The CDR3 has 15 amino acids. CDR1 and CDR2 from the germline V gene are MDHEN and SYDVKM. J gave up 2 bases and V 7 bases, and 8 bases lay outside the gene matches. CDR3 nucleotides: TGTGCCAGCACTCCCTGGGGACAGGGAAACACTGAAGCTTTCTTT. This sequence encodes CASTPWGQGNTEAFF.

The chain recombines TRBV5-8 with TRBJ2-7; D is unclear. V lost 0 bases, J lost 4 bases, and 14 bases lay in between. The CDR3 loop spans 15 amino acids. The germline gives CDR1 SGHTS, CDR2 YDEGEE. The CDR3: CASSLDSMSGYEQYF. CDR3 bases: TGTGCCAGCAGCTTGGACTCCATGTCGGGTTACGAGCAGTACTTC. The full variable domain, with the rest looked up from reference TRBV5-8 and TRBJ2-7, is EAGVTQSPTHLIKTRGQQATLRCSPISGHTSVYWYQQALGLGLQFLLWYDEGEERNRGNFPPRFSGRQFPNYSSELNVNALELEDSALYLCASSLDSMSGYEQYFGPGTRLTVT.

CDR3 DNA: TGTGCCAGCAGTTATCCCCTCCGGGGGACTGAAGCTTTCTTT. As protein: CASSYPLRGTEAFF. J is TRBJ1-1 and V is TRBV6-2 or TRBV6-3, with a tentative D call TRBD1 (5 bases). V was clipped by 3 bases and J by 5 bases, with 13 bases between them. Germline V gene data show CDR1 as MNHEY and CDR2 as SVGEGT. The CDR3 runs 14 residues.

J is TRBJ2-2 and V is TRBV2, with 9 nucleotides matching TRBD2. After removal of 3 bases from V and 6 bases from J, the junction contained 5 bases not matched to a gene. This CDR3 has 15 amino acids. Germline CDR1 and CDR2: SNHLY and FYNNEI. CDR3 sequence reads: CASSEGGRAPGELFF. DNA for the CDR3: TGTGCCAGCAGTGAGGGCGGGAGGGCCCCCGGGGAGCTGTTTTTT.

The rearrangement links TRBV27 to TRBJ2-7; 7 bases agree with TRBD2. V dropped 6 bases and J dropped 2; count of bases not matched to a gene: 10. The germline gives CDR1 MNHEY, CDR2 SMNVEV (reference sequence). The CDR3 has 15 amino acids. The CDR3: CASRRGLAETYEQYF. In DNA, the CDR3 is TGTGCCAGCAGGAGGGGCCTAGCGGAAACCTACGAGCAGTACTTC.

This clone was seen a handful of times. The chain couples TRBV7-9 to TRBJ2-7; TRBD2 might be the D (6 bases). The CDR3 has 14 residues. Germline CDR1 reads SEHNR; CDR2 reads FQNEAQ (reference sequence). V lost 3 bases and J lost 5, with 14 bases in between. Here the CDR3 DNA reads TGTGCCAGCAGCTTCGGAGGGGATTACAACGAGCAGTACTTC. Encoded protein: CASSFGGDYNEQYF.

The chain couples TRBV10-3 to TRBJ2-2; D gene ambiguous. This CDR3 has 15 residues. V was trimmed by 7 bases and J by 1 base, leaving 13 bases between them. The germline V gene has CDR1 ENHRY and CDR2 SYGVKD. In DNA form, the CDR3 reads TGTGCCATCAATAGAGGTGGAAGGAACACCGGGGAGCTGTTTTTT. Translated, it gives CAINRGGRNTGELFF.

Many counts were recorded for this clone. The rearrangement links TRBV20-1 to TRBJ2-2; D unclear. V was clipped by 3 bases and J by 7 bases, with 6 bases between them. Germline CDR1 and CDR2: DFQATT and SNEGSKA (reference sequence). The CDR3 contains 11 residues. This CDR3 reads CSASSNGELFF. Written as DNA, the CDR3 is TGCAGTGCTAGCAGTAACGGGGAGCTGTTTTTT.